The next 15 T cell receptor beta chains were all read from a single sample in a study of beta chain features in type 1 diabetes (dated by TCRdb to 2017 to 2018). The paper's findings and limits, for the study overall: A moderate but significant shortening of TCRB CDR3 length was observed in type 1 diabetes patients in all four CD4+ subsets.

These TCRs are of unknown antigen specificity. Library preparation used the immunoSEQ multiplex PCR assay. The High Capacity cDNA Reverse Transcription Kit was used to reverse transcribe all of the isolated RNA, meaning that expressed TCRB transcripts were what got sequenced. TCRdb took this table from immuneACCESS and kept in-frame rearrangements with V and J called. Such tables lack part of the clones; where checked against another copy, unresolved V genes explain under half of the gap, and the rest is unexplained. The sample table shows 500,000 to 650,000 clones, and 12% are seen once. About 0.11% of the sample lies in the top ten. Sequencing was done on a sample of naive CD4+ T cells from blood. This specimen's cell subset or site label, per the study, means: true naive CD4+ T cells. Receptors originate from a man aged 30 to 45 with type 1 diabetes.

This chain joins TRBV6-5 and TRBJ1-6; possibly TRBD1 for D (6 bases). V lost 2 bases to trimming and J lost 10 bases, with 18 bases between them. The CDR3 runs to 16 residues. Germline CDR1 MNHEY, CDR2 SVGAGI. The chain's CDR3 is CASSYLPGGGRSPLHF. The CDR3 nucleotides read TGTGCCAGCAGTTACCTGCCGGGTGGGGGCCGATCACCCCTCCACTTT.

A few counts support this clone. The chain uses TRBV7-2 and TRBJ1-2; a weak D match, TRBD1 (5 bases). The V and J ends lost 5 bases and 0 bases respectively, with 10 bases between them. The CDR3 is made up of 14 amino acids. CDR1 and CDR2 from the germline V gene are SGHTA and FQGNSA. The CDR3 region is CASSPAGPNYGYTF. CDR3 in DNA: TGTGCCAGCAGCCCGGCGGGGCCTAACTATGGCTACACCTTC.

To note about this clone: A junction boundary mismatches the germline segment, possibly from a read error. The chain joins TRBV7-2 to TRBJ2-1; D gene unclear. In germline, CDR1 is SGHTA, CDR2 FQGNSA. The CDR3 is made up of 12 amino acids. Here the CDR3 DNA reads TGTGCCAGCAGCAGGTCCGGTAATTATAGGATCTTC. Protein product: CASSRSGNYRIF.

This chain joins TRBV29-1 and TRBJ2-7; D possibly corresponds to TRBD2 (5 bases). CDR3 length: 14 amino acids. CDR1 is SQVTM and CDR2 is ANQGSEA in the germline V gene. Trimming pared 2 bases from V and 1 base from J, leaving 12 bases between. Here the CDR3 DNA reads TGCAGCGTTGAATTTTCCCCGGGGTCCTACGAGCAGTACTTC. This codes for CSVEFSPGSYEQYF.

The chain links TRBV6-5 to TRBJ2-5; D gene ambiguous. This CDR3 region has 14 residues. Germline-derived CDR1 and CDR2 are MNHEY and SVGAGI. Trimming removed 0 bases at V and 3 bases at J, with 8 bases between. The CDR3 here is CASSYSDPKETQYF. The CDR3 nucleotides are TGTGCCAGCAGTTACTCTGACCCCAAAGAGACCCAGTACTTC.

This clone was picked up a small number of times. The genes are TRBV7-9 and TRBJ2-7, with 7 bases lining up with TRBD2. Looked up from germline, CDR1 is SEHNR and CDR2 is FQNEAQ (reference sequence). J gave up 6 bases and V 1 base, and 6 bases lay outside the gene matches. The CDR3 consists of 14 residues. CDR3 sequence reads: CASSLVQTSSEQYF. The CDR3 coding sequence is TGTGCCAGCAGCTTAGTACAGACTAGCAGCGAGCAGTACTTC.

CDR3 nucleotide sequence: TGTGCCAGCAGTTTGGGGGTGGTGCAGCCCCAGCATTTT. As protein: CASSLGVVQPQHF. The chain links TRBV28 to TRBJ1-5, with D possibly TRBD1 on 5 matching bases. V was shortened by 3 bases and J by 7 bases, with 10 bases between the two germline ends. The CDR3 is made up of 13 amino acids. The germline CDR1 and CDR2 sequences are MDHEN and SYDVKM.

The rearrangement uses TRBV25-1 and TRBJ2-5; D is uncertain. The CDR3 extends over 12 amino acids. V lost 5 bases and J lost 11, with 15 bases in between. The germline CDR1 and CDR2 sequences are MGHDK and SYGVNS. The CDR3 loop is CASSFPSAKQYF. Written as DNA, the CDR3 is TGTGCCAGCAGTTTTCCCTCGGCCAAACAGTACTTC. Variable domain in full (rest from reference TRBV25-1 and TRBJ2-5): EADIYQTPRYLVIGTGKKITLECSQTMGHDKMYWYQQDPGMELHLIHYSYGVNSTEKGDLSSESTVSRIRTEHFPLTLESARPSHTSQYLCASSFPSAKQYFGPGTRLLVL.

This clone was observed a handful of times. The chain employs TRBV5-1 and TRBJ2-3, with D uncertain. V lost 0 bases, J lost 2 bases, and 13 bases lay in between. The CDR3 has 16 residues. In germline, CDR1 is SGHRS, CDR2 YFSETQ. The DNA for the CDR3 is TGCGCCAGCAGCTTGGTCCCACATGGGATCACAGATACGCAGTATTTT. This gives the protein CASSLVPHGITDTQYF.

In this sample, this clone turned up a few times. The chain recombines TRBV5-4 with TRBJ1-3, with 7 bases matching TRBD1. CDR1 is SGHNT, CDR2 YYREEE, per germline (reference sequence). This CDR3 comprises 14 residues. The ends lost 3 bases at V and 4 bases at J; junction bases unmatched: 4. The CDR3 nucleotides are TGTGCCAGCAGCTCCGGGACAGCCGGAAACACCATATATTTT. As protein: CASSSGTAGNTIYF.

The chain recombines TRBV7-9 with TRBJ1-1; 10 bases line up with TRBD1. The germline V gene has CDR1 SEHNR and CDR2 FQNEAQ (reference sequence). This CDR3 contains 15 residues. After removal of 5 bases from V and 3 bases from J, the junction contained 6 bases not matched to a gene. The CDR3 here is CASSAVGQGDTEAFF. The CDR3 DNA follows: TGTGCCAGCAGCGCCGTCGGACAGGGGGACACTGAAGCTTTCTTT.

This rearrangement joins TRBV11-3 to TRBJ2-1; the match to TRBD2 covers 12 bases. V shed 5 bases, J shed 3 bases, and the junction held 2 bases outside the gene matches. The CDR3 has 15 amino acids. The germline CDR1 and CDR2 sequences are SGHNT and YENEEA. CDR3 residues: CASSQTSGGYNEQFF. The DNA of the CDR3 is TGTGCCAGCAGCCAGACTAGCGGGGGCTACAATGAGCAGTTCTTC.

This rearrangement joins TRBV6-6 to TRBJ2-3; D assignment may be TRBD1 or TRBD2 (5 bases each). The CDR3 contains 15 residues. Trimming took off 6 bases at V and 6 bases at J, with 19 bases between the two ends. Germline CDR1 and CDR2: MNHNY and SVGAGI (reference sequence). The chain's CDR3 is CASRSGALDPDTQYF. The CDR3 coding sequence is TGTGCCAGCAGGTCCGGGGCTCTAGATCCCGATACGCAGTATTTT.

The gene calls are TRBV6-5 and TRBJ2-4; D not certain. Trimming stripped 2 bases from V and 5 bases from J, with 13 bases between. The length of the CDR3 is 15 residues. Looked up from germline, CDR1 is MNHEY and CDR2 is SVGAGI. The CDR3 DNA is TGTGCCAGCAGTTACATGGGCTGGTCAGAAAACATTCAGTACTTC. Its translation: CASSYMGWSENIQYF.

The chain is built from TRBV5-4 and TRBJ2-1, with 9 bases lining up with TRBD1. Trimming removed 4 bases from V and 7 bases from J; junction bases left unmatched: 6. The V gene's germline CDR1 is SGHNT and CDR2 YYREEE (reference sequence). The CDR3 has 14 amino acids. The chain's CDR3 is CASSPWTGANEQFF. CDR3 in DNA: TGTGCCAGCAGCCCCTGGACAGGGGCAAATGAGCAGTTCTTC.